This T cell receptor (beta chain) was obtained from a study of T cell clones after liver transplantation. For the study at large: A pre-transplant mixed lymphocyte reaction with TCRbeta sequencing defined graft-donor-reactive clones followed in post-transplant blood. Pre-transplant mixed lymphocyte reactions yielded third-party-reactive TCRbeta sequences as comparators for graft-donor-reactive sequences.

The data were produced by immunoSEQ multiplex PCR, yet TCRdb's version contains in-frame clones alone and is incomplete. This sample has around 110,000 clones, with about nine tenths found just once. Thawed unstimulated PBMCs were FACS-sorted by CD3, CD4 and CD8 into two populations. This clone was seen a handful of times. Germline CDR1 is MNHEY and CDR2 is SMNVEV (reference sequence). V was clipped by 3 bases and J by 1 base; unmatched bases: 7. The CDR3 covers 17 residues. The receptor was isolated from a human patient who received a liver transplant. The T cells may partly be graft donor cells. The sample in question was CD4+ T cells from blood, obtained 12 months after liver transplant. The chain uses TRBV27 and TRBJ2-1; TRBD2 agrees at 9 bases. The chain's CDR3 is CASSLVRTSESYNEQFF. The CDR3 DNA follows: TGTGCCAGCAGTTTGGTAAGGACTAGCGAATCCTACAATGAGCAGTTCTTC.